These T cell receptor beta chains were read from a single sample in a study of CD8+CD57+ T cells in acquired aplastic anemia. TCRdb re-derived calls from the reads in MiXCR, one entry per CDR3 protein. Of roughly 250,000 distinct CDR3 sequences listed, around 45% are singletons. Sequences were obtained from sorted CD4+, CD8+, or CD8+CD57+ T cells (not recorded which) from PBMCs. The receptor set was obtained from a human donor with aplastic anemia. Both conserved end residues are part of each CDR3. Each record gives: J gene, D gene, clone size, V gene, CDR3 protein, CDR3 DNA. D genes are given only for firm matches. Where a row states a size, it is once, few, many or the class of an expanded clone; other rows omit it.

j_gene: TRBJ1-3; d_gene: TRBD1; abundance: many; v_gene: TRBV7-9; CDR3aa: CASSATSGGFGNTIYF; CDR3nt: TGTGCCAGCAGTGCAACATCAGGGGGCTTTGGAAACACCATATATTTT
j_gene: TRBJ1-5; d_gene: -; abundance: many; v_gene: TRBV19; CDR3aa: CASRRSNQPQHF; CDR3nt: TGTGCCAGTAGGCGGAGCAATCAGCCCCAGCATTTT
j_gene: TRBJ2-7; d_gene: TRBD2; abundance: many; v_gene: TRBV13; CDR3aa: CASSSGAGDYEQYF; CDR3nt: TGTGCCAGCAGCTCCGGAGCGGGAGATTACGAGCAGTACTTC
j_gene: TRBJ2-3; d_gene: -; abundance: -; v_gene: TRBV15; CDR3aa: CATSLNQQGGDTQYF; CDR3nt: TGTGCCACCAGCCTAAATCAGCAGGGAGGAGATACGCAGTATTTT
j_gene: TRBJ2-7; d_gene: TRBD2; abundance: many; v_gene: TRBV7-6; CDR3aa: CASSLGTSGRSSYEQYF; CDR3nt: TGTGCCAGCAGCCTAGGGACTAGCGGGCGGAGCTCCTACGAGCAGTACTTC
j_gene: TRBJ2-7; d_gene: -; abundance: -; v_gene: TRBV7-7; CDR3aa: CASHLDRTYEQYF; CDR3nt: TGTGCTAGCCATTTGGACAGAACCTACGAGCAGTACTTC
j_gene: TRBJ2-3; d_gene: -; abundance: -; v_gene: TRBV11-3; CDR3aa: CASSWKGTDTQYF; CDR3nt: TGTGCCAGCAGCTGGAAGGGCACAGATACGCAGTATTTT
j_gene: TRBJ2-7; d_gene: TRBD2; abundance: -; v_gene: TRBV4-1; CDR3aa: CASSQDFRTSMPYEQYF; CDR3nt: TGCGCCAGCAGCCAAGATTTCAGGACTAGCATGCCCTACGAGCAGTACTTC
j_gene: TRBJ1-2; d_gene: TRBD1; abundance: -; v_gene: TRBV29-1; CDR3aa: CSVDRGPGYTF; CDR3nt: TGCAGCGTTGACAGGGGGCCTGGCTACACCTTC
j_gene: TRBJ2-7; d_gene: TRBD1; abundance: many; v_gene: TRBV4-1; CDR3aa: CASSQVFRDRRPYEQYF; CDR3nt: TGCGCCAGCAGCCAAGTTTTCCGGGACAGAAGACCCTACGAGCAGTACTTC
j_gene: TRBJ2-1; d_gene: TRBD2; abundance: many; v_gene: TRBV7-9; CDR3aa: CASSSTRTSGGSYNEQFF; CDR3nt: TGTGCCAGCAGCTCCACTCGGACTAGCGGGGGGAGCTACAATGAGCAGTTCTTC
j_gene: TRBJ1-5; d_gene: -; abundance: -; v_gene: TRBV9; CDR3aa: CASSAREGKDQPQHF; CDR3nt: TGTGCCAGCAGCGCCCGAGAGGGGAAGGATCAGCCCCAGCATTTT
j_gene: TRBJ1-5; d_gene: -; abundance: -; v_gene: TRBV19; CDR3aa: CATKEGYDQPQHF; CDR3nt: TGTGCCACCAAGGAAGGGTATGATCAGCCCCAGCATTTT
j_gene: TRBJ1-2; d_gene: -; abundance: -; v_gene: TRBV6-5; CDR3aa: CASVKRRDLYGYTF; CDR3nt: TGTGCCAGCGTTAAGCGCAGGGACCTCTATGGCTACACCTTC
j_gene: TRBJ2-6; d_gene: -; abundance: -; v_gene: TRBV5-1; CDR3aa: CASSLVGSGANVLTF; CDR3nt: TGCGCCAGCAGCTTGGTGGGGTCTGGGGCCAACGTCCTGACTTTC
j_gene: TRBJ1-1; d_gene: -; abundance: -; v_gene: TRBV29-1; CDR3aa: CSGGGLEAFF; CDR3nt: TGCAGCGGAGGGGGACTGGAGGCTTTCTTT
j_gene: TRBJ1-3; d_gene: -; abundance: many; v_gene: TRBV7-6; CDR3aa: CASSERGSGNTIYF; CDR3nt: TGTGCCAGCAGCGAGAGGGGATCTGGAAACACCATATATTTT
j_gene: TRBJ2-7; d_gene: TRBD2; abundance: few; v_gene: TRBV7-2; CDR3aa: CASSLLGGGAYEQYF; CDR3nt: TGTGCCAGCAGCTTATTGGGCGGGGGGGCCTACGAGCAGTACTTC
j_gene: TRBJ1-4; d_gene: -; abundance: many; v_gene: TRBV6-2/TRBV6-3; CDR3aa: CASSYGEESEKLFF; CDR3nt: TGTGCCAGCAGTTATGGGGAGGAGAGCGAAAAACTGTTTTTT
j_gene: TRBJ2-5; d_gene: TRBD1; abundance: large; v_gene: TRBV24-1; CDR3aa: CATSDPEGTGQETQYF; CDR3nt: TGTGCCACCAGTGACCCGGAGGGGACAGGTCAAGAGACCCAGTACTTC
j_gene: TRBJ1-1; d_gene: -; abundance: -; v_gene: TRBV15; CDR3aa: CATSRASEGVGTEAFF; CDR3nt: TGTGCCACCAGCAGAGCCTCGGAAGGGGTGGGAACTGAAGCTTTCTTT
j_gene: TRBJ2-1; d_gene: TRBD2; abundance: few; v_gene: TRBV27; CDR3aa: CASSPQREYLEQFF; CDR3nt: TGTGCCAGCAGTCCCCAGCGGGAGTACCTTGAGCAGTTCTTC
j_gene: TRBJ2-1; d_gene: -; abundance: few; v_gene: TRBV7-9; CDR3aa: CASSLPGGEQFF; CDR3nt: TGTGCCAGCAGCCTCCCGGGCGGGGAGCAGTTCTTC
j_gene: TRBJ2-1; d_gene: -; abundance: -; v_gene: TRBV7-9; CDR3aa: CASSPRSQESSYNEQFF; CDR3nt: TGTGCCAGCAGCCCACGCTCCCAAGAGAGCTCCTACAATGAGCAGTTCTTC
j_gene: TRBJ2-7; d_gene: TRBD1; abundance: -; v_gene: TRBV7-2; CDR3aa: CASSKPRGSSYEQYF; CDR3nt: TGTGCCAGCAGCAAGCCCAGGGGGAGTTCCTACGAGCAGTACTTC
j_gene: TRBJ2-7; d_gene: TRBD1; abundance: many; v_gene: TRBV20-1; CDR3aa: CSARTGGEQYF; CDR3nt: TGCAGTGCTAGGACAGGGGGAGAGCAGTACTTC
j_gene: TRBJ1-5; d_gene: -; abundance: many; v_gene: TRBV15; CDR3aa: CATSSGNQPQHF; CDR3nt: TGTGCCACCAGCTCGGGCAATCAGCCCCAGCATTTT
j_gene: TRBJ2-7; d_gene: -; abundance: many; v_gene: TRBV7-2; CDR3aa: CASSPGLSYEQYF; CDR3nt: TGTGCCAGCAGCCCTGGTCTATCCTACGAGCAGTACTTC
j_gene: TRBJ2-3; d_gene: -; abundance: -; v_gene: TRBV20-1; CDR3aa: CSAPQYTDTQYF; CDR3nt: TGCAGTGCTCCTCAGTACACAGATACGCAGTATTTT
j_gene: TRBJ2-7; d_gene: -; abundance: once; v_gene: TRBV20-1; CDR3aa: CSAVLQAYEQYF; CDR3nt: TGCAGTGCCGTACTACAGGCGTACGAGCAGTACTTC
j_gene: TRBJ2-3; d_gene: TRBD2; abundance: once; v_gene: TRBV10-3; CDR3aa: CAISARGGWTDTQYF; CDR3nt: TGTGCCATCAGCGCACGCGGGGGGTGGACAGATACGCAGTATTTT
j_gene: TRBJ1-5; d_gene: -; abundance: many; v_gene: TRBV6-2/TRBV6-3; CDR3aa: CASSAGANQPQHF; CDR3nt: TGTGCCAGCAGCGCAGGAGCTAATCAGCCCCAGCATTTT
j_gene: TRBJ2-3; d_gene: -; abundance: -; v_gene: TRBV7-9; CDR3aa: CASSTTGDTQYF; CDR3nt: TGTGCCAGCAGTACGACTGGGGATACGCAGTATTTT
j_gene: TRBJ2-1; d_gene: TRBD2; abundance: many; v_gene: TRBV11-3; CDR3aa: CASSHLSGRASEQFF; CDR3nt: TGTGCCAGCAGCCACCTTAGCGGGAGGGCCTCTGAGCAGTTCTTC
j_gene: TRBJ2-2; d_gene: -; abundance: many; v_gene: TRBV14; CDR3aa: CASSQDKYSPNTGELFF; CDR3nt: TGTGCCAGCAGCCAAGATAAGTACAGCCCGAACACCGGGGAGCTGTTTTTT
j_gene: TRBJ1-5; d_gene: -; abundance: -; v_gene: TRBV12-3/TRBV12-4; CDR3aa: CASSSLRPDGRSWNQPQHF; CDR3nt: TGTGCCAGCAGTTCCCTACGACCGGACGGTCGCAGTTGGAATCAGCCCCAGCATTTT
j_gene: TRBJ2-1; d_gene: -; abundance: many; v_gene: TRBV15; CDR3aa: CATSSRRVEQFF; CDR3nt: TGTGCCACCAGCAGTAGAAGGGTCGAGCAGTTCTTC
j_gene: TRBJ1-4; d_gene: TRBD1; abundance: -; v_gene: TRBV9; CDR3aa: CASSERGQGGEKLFF; CDR3nt: TGTGCCAGCAGCGAGAGGGGACAGGGGGGTGAAAAACTGTTTTTT
j_gene: TRBJ2-5; d_gene: TRBD2; abundance: -; v_gene: TRBV29-1; CDR3aa: CSVCGRTGGGGGTQYF; CDR3nt: TGCAGCGTTTGCGGAAGGACGGGGGGGGGGGGGGGGACCCAGTACTTC
j_gene: TRBJ2-2; d_gene: -; abundance: -; v_gene: TRBV20-1; CDR3aa: CSARDTGMVTGELFF; CDR3nt: TGCAGTGCTAGAGATACAGGGATGGTCACCGGGGAGCTGTTTTTT
j_gene: TRBJ2-2; d_gene: -; abundance: few; v_gene: TRBV27; CDR3aa: CASRSTGELFF; CDR3nt: TGTGCCAGCAGGAGCACCGGGGAGCTGTTTTTT
j_gene: TRBJ2-7; d_gene: -; abundance: -; v_gene: TRBV7-8; CDR3aa: CASSLVRGEQYF; CDR3nt: TGTGCCAGCAGCTTAGTTAGGGGCGAGCAGTACTTC
j_gene: TRBJ2-7; d_gene: -; abundance: -; v_gene: TRBV7-2; CDR3aa: CASSLGGDFYEQYF; CDR3nt: TGTGCCAGCAGCTTGGGGGGAGATTTCTACGAGCAGTACTTC
j_gene: TRBJ2-7; d_gene: -; abundance: many; v_gene: TRBV14; CDR3aa: CASSQGLYEQYF; CDR3nt: TGTGCCAGCAGCCAGGGACTTTACGAGCAGTACTTC
j_gene: TRBJ2-5; d_gene: TRBD2; abundance: -; v_gene: TRBV20-1; CDR3aa: CSARDTSGGQETQYF; CDR3nt: TGCAGTGCTAGAGACACTAGCGGAGGCCAAGAGACCCAGTACTTC
j_gene: TRBJ1-2; d_gene: -; abundance: many; v_gene: TRBV20-1; CDR3aa: CSARDLRVGGYGYTF; CDR3nt: TGCAGTGCTAGAGATCTCAGGGTGGGGGGGTATGGCTACACCTTC
j_gene: TRBJ2-3; d_gene: -; abundance: -; v_gene: TRBV7-8; CDR3aa: CASSSVVFVGTDTQYF; CDR3nt: TGTGCCAGCAGCTCAGTAGTGTTCGTTGGAACAGATACGCAGTATTTT
j_gene: TRBJ2-1; d_gene: TRBD2; abundance: few; v_gene: TRBV27; CDR3aa: CASSPTGLVSNEQFF; CDR3nt: TGTGCCAGCAGTCCAACCGGACTAGTATCTAATGAGCAGTTCTTC
j_gene: TRBJ2-7; d_gene: -; abundance: -; v_gene: TRBV2; CDR3aa: CASSNQYPSYEQYF; CDR3nt: TGTGCCAGCAGTAACCAGTACCCGTCCTACGAGCAGTACTTC
j_gene: TRBJ2-3; d_gene: -; abundance: -; v_gene: TRBV2; CDR3aa: CASSYSSRGGGTQYF; CDR3nt: TGTGCCAGCAGTTACTCGAGCAGAGGAGGAGGTACGCAGTATTTT
j_gene: TRBJ2-2; d_gene: -; abundance: -; v_gene: TRBV25-1; CDR3aa: CASSSGRNTGELFF; CDR3nt: TGTGCCAGCAGTTCAGGGAGGAACACCGGGGAGCTGTTTTTT
j_gene: TRBJ2-3; d_gene: -; abundance: many; v_gene: TRBV7-9; CDR3aa: CASSRLGDTQYF; CDR3nt: TGTGCCAGCAGCCGACTAGGAGATACGCAGTATTTT
j_gene: TRBJ1-4; d_gene: TRBD1; abundance: many; v_gene: TRBV6-5; CDR3aa: CASSPGTGVGEKLFF; CDR3nt: TGTGCCAGCAGCCCCGGGACAGGGGTGGGAGAAAAACTGTTTTTT
j_gene: TRBJ1-1; d_gene: -; abundance: -; v_gene: TRBV20-1; CDR3aa: CSARGQGGNTEAFF; CDR3nt: TGCAGTGCTAGGGGACAAGGGGGGAACACTGAAGCTTTCTTT
j_gene: TRBJ2-1; d_gene: -; abundance: once; v_gene: TRBV9; CDR3aa: CASSVTGQNEQFF; CDR3nt: TGTGCCAGCAGCGTAACCGGGCAGAATGAGCAGTTCTTC
j_gene: TRBJ1-4; d_gene: -; abundance: -; v_gene: TRBV13; CDR3aa: CASSRDGADEKLFF; CDR3nt: TGTGCCAGCAGTCGGGACGGGGCGGATGAAAAACTGTTTTTT
j_gene: TRBJ1-6; d_gene: -; abundance: -; v_gene: TRBV7-9; CDR3aa: CASSLTGGFGSPLHF; CDR3nt: TGTGCCAGCAGCTTAACCGGGGGATTTGGGTCACCCCTCCACTTT
j_gene: TRBJ1-1; d_gene: -; abundance: many; v_gene: TRBV13; CDR3aa: CASSTGTGLSAFF; CDR3nt: TGTGCCAGCAGCACAGGTACAGGGCTTTCTGCTTTCTTT